This T cell receptor (beta chain) was documented in a study of CD4 T cells in relation to SARS-CoV-2 and coronaviruses. CD4+ T cells from unexposed donors were obtained before the COVID-19 pandemic (2011-2018). Profiled with immunoSEQ multiplex PCR; TCRdb holds only in-frame clones, not every one. The sample includes some 68,000 clones, approximately 93% of them seen just once. Of note for this clone: Its antigen is currently unknown.

General study results and limits: No crossreactivity against non-spike viral proteins was tested here.

This TCR came from a human donor in good health. The sequenced material came from naive CD4+ T cells from PBMCs. Subset noted: naive CD4+ T cells isolated by negative enrichment.

The CDR3 sequence: CASSYGLAGAGELFF. The DNA of the CDR3 is TGTGCCAGCAGTTATGGACTAGCGGGGGCCGGGGAGCTGTTTTTT. This chain uses TRBV6-2 or TRBV6-3 with TRBJ2-2; TRBD2 matches at 13 bases. V trimming: 3 bases; J trimming: 6 bases; junction bases outside the gene matches: 1. In germline, CDR1 is MNHEY, CDR2 SVGEGT. The CDR3 runs 15 residues.